These 6 T cell receptor beta chains came from one sample sequenced in a study of blood T cell repertoires in COVID-19. This table comes from immunoSEQ multiplex PCR, and its TCRdb copy is limited to in-frame clones, with some not included. The top ten hold under 2% of the sample, which has around 110,000 clones, 90% seen once. Sequencing was carried out using peripheral blood. Receptors were obtained from a human donor with active COVID-19. The donor label of this sample is uncertain.

The J gene is TRBJ2-1, the V gene TRBV23-1, with 13 bases lining up with TRBD2. TRBV23-1 is classed as an ORF, of uncertain function. V lost 0 bases and J lost 0; bases outside the gene matches: 11. The CDR3 loop spans 21 amino acids. As DNA, the CDR3 is TGCGCCAGCAGTCAATCAGGACTAGCGGGAGCATATTCGGCCTCCTACAATGAGCAGTTCTTC. It translates to CASSQSGLAGAYSASYNEQFF.

The rearrangement links TRBV6-5 to TRBJ1-2, with D unclear. Germline assignment: CDR1 MNHEY and CDR2 SVGAGI. V was clipped by 2 bases and J by 0 bases, with 7 bases between them. The CDR3 runs 14 residues. This chain's CDR3 is CASSYTETNYGYTF. In nucleotides, the CDR3 is TGTGCCAGCAGTTACACAGAAACTAACTATGGCTACACCTTC.

CDR3 loop: CATSVGGTDTQYF. In nucleotides, the CDR3 is TGTGCCACCAGTGTAGGGGGCACAGATACGCAGTATTTT. The V gene is TRBV24-1, the J gene TRBJ2-3; D is possibly TRBD1 (5 bases). This CDR3 is built from 13 residues. The V gene's germline CDR1 is KGHDR and CDR2 SFDVKD. Trimming took 5 bases from V and 1 from J, leaving 6 bases between them.

The rearrangement links TRBV3-1 (or the pseudogene TRBV3-2) to TRBJ2-5, with a possible D match to TRBD1 (6 bases). This CDR3 spans 14 amino acids. Germline loops: CDR1 LGHDT, CDR2 YNNKEL (reference sequence). Trimming removed 3 bases from V and 3 bases from J, with 11 bases in between. CDR3 nucleotides: TGTGCCAGCAGCCACCGACGACAGGAAGAGACCCAGTACTTC. Protein product: CASSHRRQEETQYF.

The CDR3 spells CASSLGGLEYGYTF. The DNA of the CDR3 is TGCGCCAGCAGCCTCGGCGGATTGGAGTATGGCTACACCTTC. The chain carries TRBV5-1 and TRBJ1-2; the D is unclear. CDR1 and CDR2 (germline): SGHRS, YFSETQ. The length of the CDR3 is 14 residues. Trimming removed 4 bases from V and 5 bases from J, with 15 bases in between.

V gene TRBV7-2 combines with J gene TRBJ2-2, with no clear D. The CDR3 totals 16 residues. The germline V gene encodes CDR1 SGHTA and CDR2 FQGNSA. Trimming took 3 bases from V and 4 from J, leaving 15 bases between them. CDR3 sequence reads: CASSLRSPGSTGELFF. Here the CDR3 DNA reads TGTGCCAGCAGCTTGAGATCCCCAGGCTCCACCGGGGAGCTGTTTTTT.